Listed below are T cell receptor beta chains from one sample, sequenced in a study of blood T cell repertoires in COVID-19. Assay used: immunoSEQ multiplex PCR; TCRdb lists only in-frame clones, some missing. The table lists a few hundred thousand clones, 88% of them singletons, with less than 3% in the top ten. Sequenced material: PBMCs or T cells enriched from blood (not recorded which). The receptors come from a woman aged 45-59 years who had recovered from COVID-19. CDR3s include the opening cysteine and the closing phenylalanine or tryptophan. D genes are given only for firm matches. Some rows have no size entry. The others give once, few or many, or a class for an expanded clone.

few	TRBV30	NA	TRBJ2-3	TGTGCGAGGGGGAGTCAGGCAGATACGCAGTATTTT	CARGSQADTQYF
few	TRBV9	NA	TRBJ2-1	TGTGCCAGCAGCCCCAGGCAGGATGCCTACAATGAGCAGTTCTTC	CASSPRQDAYNEQFF
NA	TRBV28	NA	TRBJ2-2	TGTGCCAGCATTGAGAGGGGACTCAAGAACACCGGGGAGCTGTTTTTT	CASIERGLKNTGELFF
NA	TRBV2	NA	TRBJ2-3	TGTGCCAGCATAAGGGTACGAGGGAACGCAGATACGCAGTATTTT	CASIRVRGNADTQYF
NA	TRBV29-1	TRBD2	TRBJ2-5	TGCAGCGTTGCGGGGGTAGCGGGAGGAATAGAGACCCAGTACTTC	CSVAGVAGGIETQYF
NA	TRBV28	TRBD1	TRBJ1-3	TGTGCCACGGAGGACAGGACTTCAGGAAACACCATATATTTT	CATEDRTSGNTIYF
NA	TRBV6-5	NA	TRBJ1-2	TGTGCCAGCAGGCGTAGGCGGGATGGCTATGGCTACACCTTC	CASRRRRDGYGYTF
NA	TRBV6-5	TRBD2	TRBJ2-5	TGTGCCAGCAGTTACTCGTTCGCTAGCGGGGGGACCCAGTACTTC	CASSYSFASGGTQYF
NA	TRBV28	TRBD1	TRBJ1-1	TGTGCCAGCGTCGGGACAGGGGTGACTGAAGCTTTCTTT	CASVGTGVTEAFF
few	TRBV3-1/TRBV3-2	NA	TRBJ1-6	TGTGCCAGCAGCCAATTCCAGGGAGGGAATTCACCCCTCCACTTT	CASSQFQGGNSPLHF
NA	TRBV2	NA	TRBJ1-5	TGTGCCAGTCGAGGGTCTACCAATCAGCCCCAGCATTTT	CASRGSTNQPQHF
NA	TRBV6-5	TRBD2	TRBJ2-1	TGTGCCAGCAGAGAGGGACTAGCGGTCTACAATGAGCAGTTCTTC	CASREGLAVYNEQFF
NA	TRBV4-1	NA	TRBJ1-6	TGCGCCAGCAGCCTCAGGGACACCTATAATTCACCCCTCCACTTT	CASSLRDTYNSPLHF
once	TRBV28	NA	TRBJ2-1	TGTGCCAGCAGTCCCGAATTCCGGGGGGCCGCAACCGATGAGCAGTTCTTC	CASSPEFRGAATDEQFF
NA	TRBV28	TRBD1	TRBJ2-7	TGTGCCAGCAGTGGATCGGACAGGGTCGGGTCCTACGAGCAGTACTTC	CASSGSDRVGSYEQYF
NA	TRBV28	TRBD1	TRBJ2-7	TGTGCCAGTACTCCGGGACAGGGAATTTACGAGCAGTACTTC	CASTPGQGIYEQYF
NA	TRBV5-1	NA	TRBJ1-1	TGCGCCAGCAGCTTGGAGTCTAGGACATCGAACACTGAAGCTTTCTTT	CASSLESRTSNTEAFF
NA	TRBV20-1	NA	TRBJ2-5	TGCAGTGTGGCCCAAGAGACCCAGTACTTC	CSVAQETQYF
NA	TRBV30	TRBD1	TRBJ1-4	TGTGCCTGGAGTGTAACGACAGGGACGGGCGAAAAACTGTTTTTT	CAWSVTTGTGEKLFF
NA	TRBV28	TRBD2	TRBJ2-1	TGTGCCAGCAGCGGAACTAGCGGGAGTTCCTACAATGAGCAGTTCTTC	CASSGTSGSSYNEQFF
NA	TRBV4-3	TRBD2	TRBJ2-1	TGCGCCAGCAGCCAAAGGGGACCGGGACTAGCGGGCTACAATGAGCAGTTCTTC	CASSQRGPGLAGYNEQFF
NA	TRBV15	TRBD2	TRBJ2-1	TGTGCCACCAGCAGAGTTAGCGGGAGTGGGAATGAGCAGTTCTTC	CATSRVSGSGNEQFF
NA	TRBV28	TRBD2	TRBJ2-7	TGTGCCAGCAGTCTCCGCCGACTAGCGGGAACCTCCTACGAGCAGTACTTC	CASSLRRLAGTSYEQYF
NA	TRBV5-1	NA	TRBJ1-5	TGCGCCAGCAGCTTCCCCGAGACAGCTAGAGGCCAGCCCCAGCATTTT	CASSFPETARGQPQHF
NA	TRBV6-5	NA	TRBJ1-2	TGTGCCAGCAGTTACCCCGGGGCGAGCGGGGACTATGGCTACACCTTC	CASSYPGASGDYGYTF
NA	TRBV5-4	TRBD1	TRBJ1-4	TGTGCCAGCACCGCACAGGGGGCAGGGAATGAAAAACTGTTTTTT	CASTAQGAGNEKLFF
few	TRBV7-2	NA	TRBJ2-5	TGTGCCAGCAGCTTTCCCCGCGGTGACCCCGACCAAGAGACCCAGTACTTC	CASSFPRGDPDQETQYF
few	TRBV7-9	TRBD2	TRBJ2-1	TGTGCCACCATTAGAGGGCTAGCGGGCAATGAGCAGTTCTTC	CATIRGLAGNEQFF
NA	TRBV29-1	NA	TRBJ1-2	TGCAGCGCCGGGATGGCAACTTCCTATGGCTACACCTTC	CSAGMATSYGYTF
NA	TRBV4-3	TRBD2	TRBJ2-2	TGCGCCAGCAGCCCCCACCTAGCGGGAGGGCCGGACACCGGGGAGCTGTTTTTT	CASSPHLAGGPDTGELFF
NA	TRBV2	NA	TRBJ1-3	TGTGCCAGCAGTGAAGGGACAGCCGGAAACACCATATATTTT	CASSEGTAGNTIYF
NA	TRBV12-3/TRBV12-4	TRBD1	TRBJ1-1	TGTGCCAGCGAAACACAGGGGTATGAAGCTTTCTTT	CASETQGYEAFF
NA	TRBV2	NA	TRBJ2-7	TGTGCCGGGGGGGGCAGGGACGACTACGAGCAGTACTTC	CAGGGRDDYEQYF
NA	TRBV4-3	TRBD1	TRBJ2-1	TGCGCCAGCAGCCAACAGGGACAGAGCTCCTACAATGAGCAGTTCTTC	CASSQQGQSSYNEQFF
NA	TRBV24-1	TRBD1	TRBJ2-2	TGTGCCACCAGTGATCAGGGGGCAGGTGGGGAGCTGTTTTTT	CATSDQGAGGELFF
NA	TRBV5-1	TRBD2	TRBJ2-3	TGCGCCAGCAGCGGAGGGACTAGCGGGAGGTCAGATACGCAGTATTTT	CASSGGTSGRSDTQYF
NA	TRBV4-3	TRBD2	TRBJ2-1	TGCGCCAGCAGCCAAGATGCGGCGGGAGGTAGTGATGAGCAGTTCTTC	CASSQDAAGGSDEQFF
NA	TRBV4-3	NA	TRBJ2-2	TGCGCCAGCAGCCCCTACCGGGCCGGGGAGCTGTTTTTT	CASSPYRAGELFF
NA	TRBV7-9	TRBD1	TRBJ1-2	TGTGCCAGCAGCTTAGCGCCCGGGACAGGAGAAACTAACTATGGCTACACCTTC	CASSLAPGTGETNYGYTF
NA	TRBV2	TRBD1	TRBJ1-4	TGTGCCAGCAGCCGGACAGGGAGGCTGGTTGCTAATGAAAAACTGTTTTTT	CASSRTGRLVANEKLFF